This T cell receptor (beta chain) is from a study of blood T cell repertoires in COVID-19. Study background: Samples representing acute and convalescent COVID-19 were sourced from the United States, Italy and Spain. PBMCs, B-cell-depleted T cells, or T cells provided the cDNA or gDNA that made up the material.

Per the original data handling: Estimated nucleated cell counts came from reference gene primer amplification. TCRdb's copy holds only in-frame clones and misses some; the assay was immunoSEQ multiplex PCR. The V and J calls and the clone size are those of that table, but D and trimming were determined from the DNA. The table shows 100,000 to 130,000 clones, with approximately 89% occurring only once. In the case of this clone: The junction shows a germline mismatch at one end, possibly a read error.

The sequenced sample consisted of peripheral blood. The receptor's source is a man aged 45-65 years with active or convalescent COVID-19.

In nucleotides, the CDR3 is TGTGCCAGCAGTTACGAGGGACAGGGCTTCTCTAGCTGGGTTTTT. It is translated as CASSYEGQGFSSWVF. This chain joins TRBV6-2 or TRBV6-3 and TRBJ2-2, with 9 bases aligning to TRBD1. Germline lookup yields CDR1 MNHEY and CDR2 SVGEGT. The CDR3 consists of 15 residues.